The rows below give T cell receptor beta chains drawn from one sample of a study of T cell responses to AZD1222 COVID-19 vaccine. The assay was immunoSEQ multiplex PCR, and TCRdb's table has in-frame clones only and misses some. The table includes around 150,000 clones, more than 85% detected once. Sequences were derived from peripheral blood, sampled 28 days after the second AZD1222 dose. All receptors derive from an adult who received the AZD1222 COVID-19 vaccine. Both conserved end residues are part of each CDR3. Fields, in order: clone size, D gene, CDR3 length, V gene, J gene, CDR3 DNA, CDR3 protein. D genes are given only for firm matches. Size tells how often a clone was seen (once, few, many) or the class of an expanded clone, and some rows leave it out.

size: NA; D: NA; length: 16; V: TRBV25-1; J: TRBJ2-5; DNA: TGTGCCAGCAATGACCTTTCGGGTGGGTTGGGAGAGACCCAGTACTTC; CDR3: CASNDLSGGLGETQYF
size: NA; D: NA; length: 17; V: TRBV27; J: TRBJ1-2; DNA: TGTGCCAGCAGTTTACGTTTAGACAGGTCCTTGAACTATGGCTACACCTTC; CDR3: CASSLRLDRSLNYGYTF
size: NA; D: TRBD1; length: 16; V: TRBV25-1; J: TRBJ1-6; DNA: TGTGCCAGCAGTGATCCACGGACAGGGGGGAGTTCACCCCTCCACTTT; CDR3: CASSDPRTGGSSPLHF
size: few; D: NA; length: 14; V: TRBV6-1; J: TRBJ1-1; DNA: TGTGCCAGCAGTGAGGGCCGTCCGAACACTGAAGCTTTCTTT; CDR3: CASSEGRPNTEAFF
size: NA; D: TRBD2; length: 16; V: TRBV5-1; J: TRBJ2-7; DNA: TGCGCCAGCAGCCCCCGACTAGCGGGAGGCGGCTACGAGCAGTACTTC; CDR3: CASSPRLAGGGYEQYF
size: NA; D: TRBD2; length: 16; V: TRBV27; J: TRBJ2-7; DNA: TGTGCCAGCAGTTTAGCCCTAGCGGGAGGGTCCTACGAGCAGTACTTC; CDR3: CASSLALAGGSYEQYF
size: NA; D: NA; length: 13; V: TRBV29-1; J: TRBJ2-2; DNA: TGCAGCCCCGGGGCCGGAGGCACCGGGGAGCTGTTTTTT; CDR3: CSPGAGGTGELFF
size: few; D: TRBD1; length: 12; V: TRBV7-9; J: TRBJ1-3; DNA: TGTGCCAACGACAGGGAGGGAAACACCATATATTTT; CDR3: CANDREGNTIYF
size: NA; D: NA; length: 12; V: TRBV12-3/TRBV12-4; J: TRBJ2-3; DNA: TGTGCCAGCAGTTTATCGGCAGATACGCAGTATTTT; CDR3: CASSLSADTQYF
size: NA; D: TRBD1; length: 13; V: TRBV25-1; J: TRBJ2-7; DNA: TGTGCCAGCAGTCTAGGACAGGGTTGGGAGCAGTACTTC; CDR3: CASSLGQGWEQYF
size: NA; D: NA; length: 20; V: TRBV19; J: TRBJ1-2; DNA: TGTGCCAGTAGTACCCCCCCCTCCGGGACAAATTGGAACAGAGCGACTGGCTACACCTTC; CDR3: CASSTPPSGTNWNRATGYTF
size: NA; D: TRBD1; length: 14; V: TRBV11-3; J: TRBJ1-2; DNA: TGTGCCAGCAGCCTAGGCCAGGGGGTGGATGGCTACACCTTC; CDR3: CASSLGQGVDGYTF
size: NA; D: NA; length: 12; V: TRBV6-5; J: TRBJ2-5; DNA: TGTGCCAGCGGGGACTCGCAAGAGACCCAGTACTTC; CDR3: CASGDSQETQYF
size: NA; D: NA; length: 16; V: TRBV5-4; J: TRBJ1-2; DNA: TGTGCCAGCAGCTGGGGGGGCGACGGCACTAACTATGGCTACACCTTC; CDR3: CASSWGGDGTNYGYTF
size: NA; D: TRBD2; length: 12; V: TRBV2; J: TRBJ2-3; DNA: TGTGCCAGCAGTGGACTAGCGGGTACGCAGTATTTT; CDR3: CASSGLAGTQYF
size: NA; D: NA; length: 15; V: TRBV7-9; J: TRBJ2-6; DNA: TGTGCCAGCAGCTCCGAGCGATCCGGGGCCAACGTCCTGACTTTC; CDR3: CASSSERSGANVLTF
size: NA; D: NA; length: 14; V: TRBV7-3; J: TRBJ2-3; DNA: TGTGCCAGCAGCCCGACGGTTAGCACAGATACGCAGTATTTT; CDR3: CASSPTVSTDTQYF
size: NA; D: NA; length: 13; V: TRBV27; J: TRBJ1-1; DNA: TGTGCCAGCAGTTTAAGGGGGAACACTGAAGCTTTCTTT; CDR3: CASSLRGNTEAFF
size: NA; D: NA; length: 15; V: TRBV3-1/TRBV3-2; J: TRBJ1-3; DNA: TGTGCCAGCAGCCAAGAGAGGGCCTCTGGAAACACCATATATTTT; CDR3: CASSQERASGNTIYF
size: NA; D: TRBD1; length: 12; V: TRBV2; J: TRBJ2-7; DNA: TGCCGGAAAAATACAGGGGGCCACGAGCAGTACTTC; CDR3: CRKNTGGHEQYF
size: NA; D: NA; length: 14; V: TRBV7-3; J: TRBJ2-3; DNA: TGTGCCAGCAGCCTGGGACATACCACAGATACGCAGTATTTT; CDR3: CASSLGHTTDTQYF
size: NA; D: NA; length: 12; V: TRBV15; J: TRBJ1-2; DNA: TGTGCCACCAGCTCTATAGGTATTGGCTACACCTTC; CDR3: CATSSIGIGYTF
size: NA; D: NA; length: 14; V: TRBV5-1; J: TRBJ1-2; DNA: TGCGCCAGCAGCCCCGCAGGTGGGAACTATGGCTACACCTTC; CDR3: CASSPAGGNYGYTF
size: NA; D: NA; length: 12; V: TRBV12-3/TRBV12-4; J: TRBJ2-1; DNA: TGTGCCAGCAGTTTGGTAAAGGGTGAGCAGTTCTTC; CDR3: CASSLVKGEQFF
size: NA; D: NA; length: 16; V: TRBV9; J: TRBJ2-5; DNA: TGTGCCAGCAGCGCAGGACGGGGGATGTACCAAGAGACCCAGTACTTC; CDR3: CASSAGRGMYQETQYF
size: NA; D: NA; length: 15; V: TRBV11-2; J: TRBJ1-2; DNA: TGTGCCAGCAGCTTAAGGCGGGACACCCACTATGGCTACACCTTC; CDR3: CASSLRRDTHYGYTF
size: few; D: NA; length: 15; V: TRBV16; J: TRBJ2-7; DNA: TGTGCCAGCAGCCGCAACATGCCACCGTCCTACGAGCAGTACTTC; CDR3: CASSRNMPPSYEQYF
size: NA; D: NA; length: 17; V: TRBV4-1; J: TRBJ1-3; DNA: TGCGCCAGCAGCCAAGATGGCTCCGCACGGGCTGGAAACACCATATATTTT; CDR3: CASSQDGSARAGNTIYF
size: NA; D: TRBD1; length: 13; V: TRBV18; J: TRBJ1-1; DNA: TGTGCCACCCTTGGACAGGGGAACACTGAAGCTTTCTTT; CDR3: CATLGQGNTEAFF
size: NA; D: NA; length: 16; V: TRBV30; J: TRBJ1-4; DNA: TGTGCCTGGAGTGTACCCCGGGGTTTGGCGTATGAAAAACTGTTTTTT; CDR3: CAWSVPRGLAYEKLFF
size: once; D: TRBD1; length: 15; V: TRBV29-1; J: TRBJ2-7; DNA: TGCAGCGTGGCGGGACAGGGGCCCCTCTCCTACGAGCAGTACTTC; CDR3: CSVAGQGPLSYEQYF
size: NA; D: TRBD2; length: 13; V: TRBV5-5; J: TRBJ2-1; DNA: TGTGCCAGCAGTGCGGGAGGTTGGAATGAGCAGTTCTTC; CDR3: CASSAGGWNEQFF
size: NA; D: NA; length: 15; V: TRBV18; J: TRBJ2-2; DNA: TGTGCCAGCTCACCCCTTCAGGCGAACACCGGGGAGCTGTTTTTT; CDR3: CASSPLQANTGELFF
size: NA; D: NA; length: 18; V: TRBV25-1; J: TRBJ1-4; DNA: TGTGCCAGCAGTGAATGGAAGGGAAGGGGAAGCTTGGATGAAAAACTGTTTTTT; CDR3: CASSEWKGRGSLDEKLFF
size: NA; D: NA; length: 14; V: TRBV6-5; J: TRBJ1-2; DNA: TGTGCCAGCAGGAACACAGGGTTCCCCTATGGCTACACCTTC; CDR3: CASRNTGFPYGYTF
size: NA; D: NA; length: 13; V: TRBV3-1/TRBV3-2; J: TRBJ2-3; DNA: TGTGCCAGCAGCCAAGAGGGTACAGATACGCAGTATTTT; CDR3: CASSQEGTDTQYF
size: NA; D: TRBD1; length: 13; V: TRBV11-2; J: TRBJ1-2; DNA: TGTGCCAGCAGCGCAGCAGGGGGCTATGGCTACACCTTC; CDR3: CASSAAGGYGYTF
size: NA; D: TRBD1; length: 15; V: TRBV11-3; J: TRBJ2-4; DNA: TGTGCCAGCACCCTAACCGGGACAGGGGAAAACATTCAGTACTTC; CDR3: CASTLTGTGENIQYF
size: NA; D: NA; length: 11; V: TRBV6-2/TRBV6-3; J: TRBJ2-1; DNA: TGTGCCAGCAGTGCCTACAATGAGCAGTTCTTC; CDR3: CASSAYNEQFF
size: once; D: TRBD1; length: 14; V: TRBV2; J: TRBJ1-6; DNA: TGTGCCAGCAGTGACAGGGGGAATGGTTCACCCCTCCACTTT; CDR3: CASSDRGNGSPLHF
size: NA; D: NA; length: 13; V: TRBV29-1; J: TRBJ1-3; DNA: TGCAGCGTTGAATGGAGCTCTGGAAACACCATATATTTT; CDR3: CSVEWSSGNTIYF
size: NA; D: TRBD2; length: 20; V: TRBV15; J: TRBJ2-3; DNA: TGTGCCACCAGCAGACGGCGAGGACTAGCGGGAGTAGCTAGCACAGATACGCAGTATTTT; CDR3: CATSRRRGLAGVASTDTQYF
size: NA; D: TRBD1; length: 17; V: TRBV18; J: TRBJ1-1; DNA: TGTGCCAGCTCACCCCCCCGGGACAGGGGGCGAATGGGTGAAGCTTTCTTT; CDR3: CASSPPRDRGRMGEAFF
size: NA; D: TRBD2; length: 17; V: TRBV4-1; J: TRBJ2-7; DNA: TGCGCCAGCAGCCCGACTAGCGGGAGGCCTGCAACCTACGAGCAGTACTTC; CDR3: CASSPTSGRPATYEQYF
size: NA; D: NA; length: 17; V: TRBV3-1/TRBV3-2; J: TRBJ2-7; DNA: TGTGCCAGCAGCCCCCAGACTAGTAGAACTGGAAGCTACGAGCAGTACTTC; CDR3: CASSPQTSRTGSYEQYF
size: NA; D: NA; length: 14; V: TRBV5-1; J: TRBJ1-5; DNA: TGCGCCAGCAGTTACGGGGATACGACACAGCCCCAGCATTTT; CDR3: CASSYGDTTQPQHF
size: NA; D: NA; length: 16; V: TRBV19; J: TRBJ1-4; DNA: TGTGCCAGTAGTATTCTGTTCGGGCAGGGAAATGAAAAACTGTTTTTT; CDR3: CASSILFGQGNEKLFF
size: NA; D: NA; length: 18; V: TRBV30; J: TRBJ2-1; DNA: TGTGCCTGGAGTACTTGGGGTCGGCTTAGCGGAACCTACAATGAGCAGTTCTTC; CDR3: CAWSTWGRLSGTYNEQFF
size: once; D: TRBD1; length: 17; V: TRBV4-3; J: TRBJ1-3; DNA: TGCGCCAGCAGCCTCTGGGACAGGGGCACCGCAGGCAACACCATATATTTT; CDR3: CASSLWDRGTAGNTIYF
size: once; D: TRBD2; length: 17; V: TRBV3-1/TRBV3-2; J: TRBJ2-7; DNA: TGTGCCAGCAGCCAAGCTGGGACTAGCGGGAGCCCGTACGAGCAGTACTTC; CDR3: CASSQAGTSGSPYEQYF
size: NA; D: NA; length: 13; V: TRBV21-1; J: TRBJ1-2; DNA: TGTGCCAGCAGCAACCGCGATCGCTATGGCTACACCTTC; CDR3: CASSNRDRYGYTF
size: NA; D: NA; length: 15; V: TRBV5-1; J: TRBJ2-2; DNA: TGCGCCAGCAGCTTGGCCTCGATAGCGATCGGGGAGCTGTTTTTT; CDR3: CASSLASIAIGELFF
size: once; D: NA; length: 13; V: TRBV12-3/TRBV12-4; J: TRBJ1-1; DNA: TGTGCCAGCAGTTATATAGGAGATACTGAAGCTTTCTTT; CDR3: CASSYIGDTEAFF
size: NA; D: NA; length: 14; V: TRBV9; J: TRBJ2-2; DNA: TGTGCCAGCAGCCCCGGGACTTTTACCGGGGAGCTGTTTTTT; CDR3: CASSPGTFTGELFF
size: NA; D: NA; length: 16; V: TRBV11-2; J: TRBJ1-3; DNA: TGTGCCAGCAGCCAGTACAGCAGGAACTCTGGAAACACCATATATTTT; CDR3: CASSQYSRNSGNTIYF
size: NA; D: NA; length: 14; V: TRBV5-1; J: TRBJ1-1; DNA: TGCGCCAGCAGCTTGTTAGGAATGGGGACTGAAGCTTTCTTT; CDR3: CASSLLGMGTEAFF
size: NA; D: NA; length: 13; V: TRBV6-1; J: TRBJ2-7; DNA: TGTGCCAGCAGTGAAGGATCCGACAGAATGGGGTACTTC; CDR3: CASSEGSDRMGYF
size: NA; D: NA; length: 12; V: TRBV10-3; J: TRBJ1-5; DNA: TGTGCCACCGACGACGGAGATCAGCCCCAGCATTTT; CDR3: CATDDGDQPQHF